Listed below are T cell receptor beta chains from one sample, sequenced in a study of PD-1 blockade in classical Hodgkin lymphoma. This table comes from immunoSEQ multiplex PCR, and its TCRdb copy is limited to in-frame clones, with some not included. The repertoire has approximately 98,000 clones, around 89% of them found once; the top ten carry 15% to 20%. Sample: peripheral blood mononuclear cells (PBMCs), taken before the second cycle of nivolumab. Source of these receptors: a human donor with classical Hodgkin lymphoma. Each CDR3 is given with its conserved first and last residue. A D gene is named only where the DNA matches it firmly. Clone size, where shown, is once, few, many, or a class for clones that have expanded.

v_call,d_call,j_call,clone_size,cdr3_aa,cdr3_nt
TRBV19,.,TRBJ2-7,.,CASSIAGNTYEQYF,TGTGCCAGTAGTATAGCCGGAAATACCTACGAGCAGTACTTC
TRBV28,.,TRBJ2-3,.,CASSLIEREPYADTQYF,TGTGCCAGCAGTTTAATCGAACGGGAGCCTTATGCAGATACGCAGTATTTT
TRBV4-3,.,TRBJ2-7,.,CASSQDSGVGEQYF,TGCGCCAGCAGCCAAGACTCAGGAGTAGGAGAGCAGTACTTC
TRBV30,.,TRBJ2-1,.,CAWRTDGINEQFF,TGTGCCTGGAGAACAGACGGAATCAATGAGCAGTTCTTC
TRBV7-6,.,TRBJ1-3,once,CASSFNITSGNTIYF,TGTGCCAGCAGCTTTAACATCACCTCTGGAAACACCATATATTTT
TRBV19,TRBD2,TRBJ2-1,few,CASSMEGLAGVDEQFF,TGTGCCAGTAGTATGGAGGGACTAGCGGGAGTCGATGAGCAGTTCTTC
TRBV6-1,TRBD1,TRBJ2-7,.,CASSASTGGDLYEQYF,TGTGCCAGCAGTGCCTCGACAGGGGGCGACCTCTACGAGCAGTACTTC
TRBV19,.,TRBJ2-2,.,CASSMYARSAGELFF,TGTGCCAGTAGTATGTACGCTAGAAGTGCCGGGGAGCTGTTTTTT
TRBV7-2,.,TRBJ2-6,.,CASRPTGSPGANVLTF,TGTGCCAGCAGACCGACGGGGAGCCCTGGGGCCAACGTCCTGACTTTC
TRBV23-1,TRBD1,TRBJ2-7,.,CASSHPLGTGLSPYQDEQYF,TGCGCCAGCAGTCATCCTCTCGGGACAGGTTTGTCCCCCTACCAAGACGAGCAGTACTTC